This TCR beta chain was retrieved from a study of response to subunit inactivated influenza vaccine. Points from the study as a whole: The authors suggested that every seasonal influenza vaccination recruits few new T cells.

One entry per CDR3 protein, called by TCRdb with MiXCR from the RT-PCR reads. The sample has about 780,000 distinct CDR3 sequences; approximately 17% are singletons. The CDR3 runs to 16 residues. V lost 1 base to trimming and J lost 7 bases, with 17 bases between them. Germline CDR1 and CDR2: SGHAT and FQDESV (reference sequence). In regard to this clonotype: Antigen specificity is unknown.

This clonotype originated in a man in his fifties who received an inactivated influenza vaccine. The starting material was PBMCs from blood, obtained roughly 5 days after vaccination. The gene calls are TRBV11-1 and TRBJ2-1; TRBD1 or TRBD2 may be the D gene (7 bases each). The CDR3 here is CASSLGRGGTQNEQFF. The CDR3, as DNA: TGTGCCAGCAGCTTAGGCAGGGGGGGGACTCAAAATGAGCAGTTCTTC. The whole variable domain, remainder taken from reference TRBV11-1 and TRBJ2-1, is EAEVAQSPRYKITEKSQAVAFWCDPISGHATLYWYRQILGQGPELLVQFQDESVVDDSQLPKDRFSAERLKGVDSTLKIQPAELGDSAMYLCASSLGRGGTQNEQFFGPGTRLTVL.